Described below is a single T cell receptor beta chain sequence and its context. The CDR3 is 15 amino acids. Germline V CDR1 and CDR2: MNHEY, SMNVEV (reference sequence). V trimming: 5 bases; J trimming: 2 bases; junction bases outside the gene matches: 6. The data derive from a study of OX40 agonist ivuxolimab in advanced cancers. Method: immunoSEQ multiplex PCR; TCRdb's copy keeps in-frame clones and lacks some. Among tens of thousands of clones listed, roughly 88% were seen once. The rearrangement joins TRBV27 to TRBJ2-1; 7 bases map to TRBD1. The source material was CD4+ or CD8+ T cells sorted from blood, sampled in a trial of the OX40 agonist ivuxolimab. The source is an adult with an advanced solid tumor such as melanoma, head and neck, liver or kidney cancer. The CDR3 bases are TGTGCCAGCAGTCCAAATACAGGGGCCTACAATGAGCAGTTCTTC. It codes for CASSPNTGAYNEQFF.